This passage covers 22 T cell receptor beta chains from one sample sequenced in a study of identical twins. TCRdb itself ran the 5' RACE reads through MiXCR, one entry per CDR3 protein. The table records a few hundred thousand distinct CDR3 sequences, about 10% of them present only once. The sequenced material came from memory T cells sorted from blood. The origin of the receptors is a man in his fifties in good health.

CDR3 nucleotide sequence: TGTGCCAGCAGCCGAGCCGGAACAGGCCTTCCCGCGGCTTTCTTT. Its protein product is CASSRAGTGLPAAFF. The rearrangement links TRBV3-1 to TRBJ1-1; a possible D gene is TRBD1 (5 bases). Germline CDR1 is LGHDT and CDR2 is YNNKEL (reference sequence). V lost 4 bases and J 11 bases, leaving 23 bases between the germline ends. This CDR3 comprises 15 residues.

This chain's CDR3 is CASSYPLHGSGNTIYF. In nucleotides, the CDR3 is TGTGCCAGCAGTTACCCCCTCCACGGCTCTGGAAACACCATATATTTT. The chain uses TRBV6-2 or TRBV6-3 and TRBJ1-3; D is uncertain. The germline gives CDR1 MNHEY, CDR2 SVGEGT. The CDR3 consists of 16 residues. The V and J ends lost 2 bases and 0 bases respectively, with 11 bases between them.

This clonotype was found a few times. V usage is TRBV15 and J usage is TRBJ2-2, with a weak D call TRBD1 (6 bases). This CDR3 is built from 15 residues. Trimming cost V 6 bases and J 0 bases, with 11 bases left between them. Germline values: CDR1 LNHNV, CDR2 YYDKDF (reference sequence). The chain's CDR3 is CATSEGHPNTGELFF. Here the CDR3 DNA reads TGTGCCACCAGTGAGGGACACCCGAACACCGGGGAGCTGTTTTTT.

The V gene is TRBV5-1, the J gene TRBJ2-6, with D tentatively TRBD2 (5 bases). Trimming removed 1 base at V and 1 base at J, with 9 bases between. Germline CDR1 is SGHRS and CDR2 is YFSETQ. The CDR3 is 16 residues long. The CDR3 nucleotides are TGCGCCAGCAGCTTGTCAGACTATTCTGGGGCCAACGTCCTGACTTTC. Its translation is CASSLSDYSGANVLTF.

This clonotype came up a few times. The genes are TRBV2 and TRBJ1-5; 9 nucleotides align to TRBD1. Germline values: CDR1 SNHLY, CDR2 FYNNEI. The CDR3 runs 14 residues. V dropped 7 bases and J dropped 7; count of bases not matched to a gene: 8. In DNA, the CDR3 is TGTGCCAGCATCGCCACAGGGGGCGGCCAGCCCCAGCATTTT. Translation: CASIATGGGQPQHF.

Ten or more counts support this clonotype. The chain couples TRBV7-2 to TRBJ2-3, with D possibly being TRBD2 (5 bases). The CDR3 totals 15 residues. The germline V gene has CDR1 SGHTA and CDR2 FQGNSA. V dropped 1 base and J dropped 8 bases, with 16 bases sitting between them. The CDR3 coding sequence is TGTGCCAGCAGCTTAGTATCCGGGGTGGTACGTACGCAGTATTTT. Translated, it gives CASSLVSGVVRTQYF.

There are many counts of this clonotype. The CDR3 sequence is CASTMGLTAGNEQFF. In nucleotides, the CDR3 is TGTGCCAGCACCATGGGTCTAACTGCAGGGAATGAGCAGTTCTTC. The genes are TRBV6-1 and TRBJ2-1, with D possibly matching TRBD1 (5 bases). Germline CDR1 MNHNS, CDR2 SASEGT. This CDR3 is built from 15 residues. V was shortened by 7 bases and J by 7 bases, with 20 bases between the two germline ends.

This clonotype was found a few times. The rearrangement joins TRBV27 to TRBJ1-2; D not certain. Trimming left V 8 bases short and J 0 bases short, with 10 bases between. This CDR3 region has 13 residues. Germline-derived CDR1 and CDR2 are MNHEY and SMNVEV (reference sequence). The CDR3 region has the DNA TGTGCCAGCTCCATGTTGGCTAACTATGGCTACACCTTC. This codes for CASSMLANYGYTF.

The genes are TRBV27 and TRBJ2-1, with TRBD2 matching 10 bases. The CDR3 runs 17 residues. The V and J ends lost 3 bases and 5 bases, in that order; junction bases with no gene match: 10. Per the germline V gene, CDR1 is MNHEY and CDR2 is SMNVEV (reference sequence). CDR3: CASSFLFSGGPHNEQFF. The DNA of the CDR3 is TGTGCCAGCAGTTTCCTTTTTAGCGGGGGGCCACACAATGAGCAGTTCTTC.

This clonotype was seen repeatedly, ten times or more. This chain links TRBV12-3 or TRBV12-4 with TRBJ2-1, with a possible D match to TRBD1 (5 bases). CDR3 size: 14 residues. The V end was cut by 6 bases, the J end by 0 bases, with 9 bases between. CDR3 DNA sequence: TGTGCCAGCAGGAAAGGGGTCTCCTACAATGAGCAGTTCTTC. Encoded protein: CASRKGVSYNEQFF.

J is TRBJ2-3 and V is TRBV11-2, with D perhaps matching TRBD1 (7 bases). Trimming removed 5 bases at V and 2 bases at J, with 11 bases between. The germline gives CDR1 SGHAT, CDR2 FQNNGV. CDR3 length: 14 amino acids. The CDR3 bases are TGTGCCAGCAGCCGCGGGACAGACACAGATACGCAGTATTTT. Translating it yields CASSRGTDTDTQYF.

The chain couples TRBV7-9 to TRBJ1-5; the D gene is possibly TRBD1 (5 bases). Per germline, CDR1 SEHNR and CDR2 FQNEAQ (reference sequence). CDR3 length: 14 residues. V lost 0 bases, J lost 10 bases, and 13 bases lay in between. The chain's CDR3 is CASSLARGLGPQHF. In DNA form, the CDR3 reads TGTGCCAGCAGCTTAGCACGGGGCCTGGGACCCCAGCATTTT.

This sequence joins TRBV29-1 and TRBJ1-2, with D possibly TRBD1 on 6 matching bases. CDR3 length equals 15 residues. Germline V gene lookup returns CDR1 SQVTM and CDR2 ANQGSEA. Trimming shortened V by 6 bases and J by 4 bases, and 21 bases separated the two germline ends. The CDR3, as DNA: TGCAGCGTCGCTAACAGGGACCCCCTAGCCTATGGCTACACCTTC. Amino acids: CSVANRDPLAYGYTF.

This clonotype was recorded a few times. The V gene is TRBV6-2 or TRBV6-3, the J gene TRBJ2-1, with 8 positions matching TRBD1. The CDR3 runs 16 residues. The V gene's germline CDR1 is MNHEY and CDR2 SVGEGT. V gave up 0 bases and J gave up 4 bases; unmatched junction bases: 5. The DNA of the CDR3 is TGTGCCAGCAGTTACTCCCGGACAGGGCCTTACAATGAGCAGTTCTTC. It translates to CASSYSRTGPYNEQFF.

At least ten counts were recorded for this clonotype. V and J are TRBV20-1 and TRBJ2-3; 10 bases align to TRBD2. V lost 8 bases to trimming and J lost 5 bases; unmatched junction nucleotides: 7. CDR1 is DFQATT and CDR2 is SNEGSKA in the germline V gene (reference sequence). The CDR3 has 13 residues. CDR3 sequence: CSPKGTSVDTQYF. CDR3 coding DNA: TGCAGTCCGAAGGGGACTAGCGTAGATACGCAGTATTTT.

This clonotype showed up many times. J is TRBJ2-7 and V is TRBV2; D could derive from TRBD1 or TRBD2 (5 bases each). V was pared by 6 bases and J by 2 bases, with 11 bases between. The CDR3 is made up of 13 amino acids. CDR1 is SNHLY, CDR2 FYNNEI, per germline. The CDR3 sequence is CASSAGTTYEQYF. The CDR3 DNA reads as TGTGCCAGCAGCGCCGGGACGACCTACGAGCAGTACTTC.

At least ten counts were recorded for this clonotype. The chain employs TRBV27 and TRBJ2-5, with TRBD1 identical over 7 bases. CDR1 and CDR2 (germline): MNHEY, SMNVEV (reference sequence). Losses at the gene ends were 10 bases for V and 0 bases for J; bases not matched to a gene: 14. This CDR3 is built from 16 residues. The CDR3 DNA reads as TGTGCCACCTCATTACCGACAGGGTCTTACCAAGAGACCCAGTACTTC. Translation gives CATSLPTGSYQETQYF.

The table lists this clonotype with many counts. The chain combines TRBV7-2 with TRBJ2-4, with D maybe TRBD2 (6 bases). The germline gives CDR1 SGHTA, CDR2 FQGNSA. The CDR3 spans 14 residues. Trimming shortened V by 7 bases and J by 9 bases, and 19 bases separated the two germline ends. The CDR3 DNA reads TGTGCCAGCACCCCCGTCGGGGGAAGTGGCATTCAGTACTTC. It is translated as CASTPVGGSGIQYF.

This clonotype appeared many times. The chain uses TRBV27 and TRBJ2-7, with a tentative D call TRBD1 (6 bases). The CDR3 consists of 13 residues. V dropped 8 bases and J dropped 4 bases, with 15 bases sitting between them. Germline loops: CDR1 MNHEY, CDR2 SMNVEV (reference sequence). CDR3 residues: CASRQGFGYEQYF. In DNA form, the CDR3 reads TGTGCCAGCCGGCAGGGGTTCGGATACGAGCAGTACTTC.

In its sample, this clonotype was seen many times. The chain employs TRBV2 and TRBJ2-3; D is undetermined. The length of the CDR3 is 14 residues. CDR1 and CDR2 from the germline V gene are SNHLY and FYNNEI. V was pared by 1 base and J by 2 bases, with 7 bases between. The CDR3, as DNA: TGTGCCAGCAGTGAAGAGATTCTCACAGATACGCAGTATTTT. It codes for CASSEEILTDTQYF.

This clonotype was counted many times. This sequence joins TRBV20-1 and TRBJ2-1; 9 bases agree with TRBD2. CDR1 and CDR2 (germline): DFQATT, SNEGSKA (reference sequence). The CDR3 totals 17 residues. The CDR3 DNA reads as TGCATCGCCTCGCTACTAGCGGGTAAAGGAGGATACAATGAGCAGTTCTTC. Protein: CIASLLAGKGGYNEQFF.

At least ten counts were recorded for this clonotype. This chain links TRBV4-2 with TRBJ1-4; D gene uncertain. The germline CDR1 and CDR2 sequences are LGHNA and YNFKEQ. The V end lost 0 bases, the J end lost 5 bases, and 7 bases lay between the germline ends. The CDR3 has 14 amino acids. This chain's CDR3 is CASSQDTLNEKLFF. CDR3 nucleotides: TGTGCCAGCAGCCAAGATACCCTGAATGAAAAACTGTTTTTT.